This TCR beta chain comes out of a study of a mutant IDH1 vaccine in newly diagnosed glioma listed by TCRdb under 2021. Regarding the study in general: Vaccination began 4-6 weeks after radiotherapy alone, or alongside temozolomide cycles in the chemotherapy-containing groups. Of the 32 treated patients, about 60% were male and around 40% were female, and the mean age was around 40 years. Before enrollment, patients had received standard therapy of radiotherapy alone, temozolomide alone, or radiochemotherapy with temozolomide; most received the combination. The week-35 safety follow-up was designated visit V12, and the week-47 end of study was designated visit V13. Peripheral blood was collected at six visits: V03 (baseline), V05, V07, V10, V12 and V13. For exploratory analyses, longitudinal TCRB deep sequencing was carried out in more than 20 treated patients wherever samples were available.

The table lists this clone with a few counts. There is no known antigen for this receptor. There are no base qualities to consult, and no much larger clone falls within one base. The CDR3, cysteine through phenylalanine, is 16 amino acids long. The only DNA kept is the CDR3, 48 bases in frame from the first base. CDR1 and CDR2 were assigned from the germline V gene (reference sequence) as LNHDA and SQIVND. The germline V end is reduced by 3 bases and the J end by 5 bases; junction bases left unmatched: 7. Summary of the overall study and its limitations: Pseudoprogression seemed to be unrelated to changes in the top peripheral T cell clonotypes found by TCRB sequencing. Selection of PBMC samples for TCRB deep sequencing was based on availability. Across multiple MHC alleles, vaccine-induced immune responses were seen in just over 90% of patients. It was noted by the authors that analyses of patient blood samples could not be reproduced owing to sample limitations.

Library preparation employed the immunoSEQ multiplex PCR assay. Rearranged TCR beta chain sequences were amplified with the hsTCRB Kit following the manufacturer's protocol. Sequencing of TCRB libraries was carried out on an Illumina MiSeq. The authors processed their data as follows. The proprietary platform of the kit vendor was used for demultiplexing, trimming and gene mapping. TCRdb retrieved this table from immuneACCESS and kept in-frame rearrangements only. Not all clones are present; in checked studies, unresolved V genes account for under half, and no reason is known for the remainder. V, J and clone size were drawn from that table, and D and trimming were deduced from the DNA. This sample gives tens of thousands of clones in total; more than 75% of them show up just once. The top ten constitute roughly 2% of the sample. The time point label on this specimen signifies: week 35, safety follow-up. Each vaccine dose, consisting of 300 ug of a 20-mer mutant IDH1 peptide in Montanide, was administered subcutaneously with topical imiquimod. Patients received eight vaccinations in weeks 1, 3, 5, 7, 11, 15, 19 and 23, corresponding to visits V03 through V10. All donors had newly diagnosed IDH1-mutant astrocytomas of WHO grade 3 or 4 that showed loss of nuclear ATRX. The samples were drawn from NOA16, a multicentre, single-arm, open-label phase I trial in Germany that tested a mutant IDH1 peptide vaccine in humans for the first time. Genomic DNA for TCRB sequencing was extracted from EDTA blood using the DNeasy Blood and Tissue Kit.

The clonotype originates from a man in his thirties or forties with glioma. The specimen comprised PBMCs, sampled from a glioma patient whose treatment included an IDH1 peptide vaccine. The chain employs TRBV19 and TRBJ2-3; the central 11 bases match TRBD2. The CDR3 reads as follows: CASSINLAGGLDTQYF. The DNA sequence reads TGTGCCAGTAGTATTAATCTAGCGGGGGGTCTAGATACGCAGTATTTT.